This T cell receptor (beta chain) is from a study of blood T cells in healthy people across ages. This clonotype occurred a few times. No antigen is known for it. Points from the study as a whole: Greater diversity and more naive CD4+ cells were seen in long-lived donors than in aged donors.

A second PCR of 7 to 11 cycles used a sample-barcoded 5' primer and a J-beta primer mix. MiXCR, run by TCRdb on the 5' RACE reads, gives a single entry per CDR3 protein. This repertoire shows under 950,000 distinct CDR3 sequences, 22% found once; its top ten account for 22%. This CDR3 is built from 16 residues. Germline V gene lookup returns CDR1 SGHTA and CDR2 FQGNSA. V lost 0 bases, J lost 0 bases, and 10 bases lay in between. This TCR derives from a man aged 70-80 years in good health. Sequenced: blood. The chain carries TRBV7-2 and TRBJ2-3; D unresolved. The CDR3 loop is CASSLAPGASTDTQYF. CDR3 nucleotides: TGTGCCAGCAGCTTAGCCCCAGGAGCTAGCACAGATACGCAGTATTTT.